Given below is one T cell receptor beta chain in context. The antigen is unknown. The sample belongs to a study of T cell repertoires in ileal Crohn's disease. Overall study context: Surgery for a complication: stricturing in around 60%, penetrating in 39%. Study-level findings and limits: Sorted CD8 T cells held more high-frequency clones than CD4.

Eligibility required adulthood, ileal or ileocolonic Crohn's disease and indicated ileocolonic resection. Profiling relied on immunoSEQ multiplex PCR, and the TCRdb table lists in-frame clones only, not all of them. The table records approximately 13,000 clones, about three quarters of them present only once. The J segment lost 5 bases and the V segment lost 0 bases, leaving 8 bases of the junction unmatched. CDR3 length: 16 amino acids. Germline values: CDR1 SGHRS, CDR2 YFSETQ. The chain joins TRBV5-1 to TRBJ2-3, with TRBD2 matching over 8 bases. Sequencing was done on a sample of ileal tissue. The origin of this receptor is an adult with Crohn's disease. Written as DNA, the CDR3 is TGCGCCAGCAGCTTGGTCCCGGGGGGGCGTGGAGATACGCAGTATTTT. Its protein product is CASSLVPGGRGDTQYF.